This T cell receptor beta chain emerged from a study of cytomegalovirus exposure and HLA in healthy donors. This clone was seen a handful of times. Both 60 Vbeta primers and 13 Jbeta primers went into the PCR. The table came from immunoSEQ multiplex PCR; TCRdb's copy has only in-frame clones and leaves some out. The data contain under 200,000 clones, about 12% of them singletons. V trimming: 3 bases; J trimming: 5 bases; junction bases outside the gene matches: 6. Germline V gene data show CDR1 as MGHRA and CDR2 as YSYEKL. The CDR3 totals 15 residues. This chain connects TRBV4-1 to TRBJ2-3, with 9 positions matching TRBD1. The specimen sequenced was PBMCs. The source of this sequence is a man aged 45-65 years in good health and CMV-seropositive. The CDR3 bases are TGCGCCAGCAGCCAGGGGGGACAGGGTAGAGATACGCAGTATTTT. Amino acids: CASSQGGQGRDTQYF.